These T cell receptor beta chains were read from a single sample in a study of T cells in Graves' hyperthyroidism and ophthalmopathy. TCRdb independently ran MiXCR on the multiplex PCR reads; one entry per CDR3 protein. The data show 500,000 to 750,000 distinct CDR3 sequences, 12% to 15% seen once. The specimen sequenced was blood. The receptors were sampled from a woman aged 18-29 years with Graves' ophthalmopathy. CDR3s include the opening cysteine and the closing phenylalanine or tryptophan. The D gene is left open where the match is weak. Expanded clones get a size class; other rows say once, few or many, or leave the size out.

j_call v_call clone_size d_call cdr3_nt cdr3_aa
TRBJ2-7 TRBV3-1 NA TRBD1 TGTGCCAGCAGCTCACGGACAGGGCGCGAGCAGTACTTC CASSSRTGREQYF
TRBJ1-1 TRBV6-1 NA TRBD1 TGTGCCAGCAGTGACAGGGGGCTGGGCACTGAAGCTTTCTTT CASSDRGLGTEAFF
TRBJ2-1 TRBV11-3 many TRBD1 TGTGCCAGCAGCTCAGCACAGGGGGCTGGATCCTACAATGAGCAGTTCTTC CASSSAQGAGSYNEQFF
TRBJ2-7 TRBV12-3/TRBV12-4 many TRBD2 TGTGCCAGCAGTTTACAGGGAGGGGTACGGACCTACGAGCAGTACTTC CASSLQGGVRTYEQYF
TRBJ2-3 TRBV6-1 many TRBD2 TGTGCCAGCAGTCTAGCGGGAGTCTCAGATACGCAGTATTTT CASSLAGVSDTQYF
TRBJ1-4 TRBV12-3/TRBV12-4 many TRBD1 TGTGCCAGCAGGACAGGGAATTGGGATGAAAAACTGTTTTTT CASRTGNWDEKLFF
TRBJ2-1 TRBV20-1 NA NA TGCAGTGCCGTCCACTTCGATCAGCAGTTCTTC CSAVHFDQQFF
TRBJ1-5 TRBV18 many NA TGTGCCAGCAGTCCGCCCGGGGATCAGCCCCAGCATTTT CASSPPGDQPQHF
TRBJ1-5 TRBV28 many NA TGTGCCAGCAGTTTTAGAGGGTCCAGCAATCAGCCCCAGCATTTT CASSFRGSSNQPQHF
TRBJ2-5 TRBV28 many TRBD2 TGTGCCAGCAGTTTATCCCCCCGACTAGCGGGAGCTTGGGACTTC CASSLSPRLAGAWDF
TRBJ1-2 TRBV7-9 many NA TGTGCCAGCAGCCACTCATATGGACGGCCAGCTAACTATGGCTACACCTTC CASSHSYGRPANYGYTF
TRBJ2-1 TRBV7-3 NA TRBD2 TGTGCCAGCAGCTTAACCTACGGGACTAGCGGCTCCTACAATGAGCAGTTCTTC CASSLTYGTSGSYNEQFF
TRBJ2-4 TRBV20-1 many TRBD2 TGCAGTGCTAGCGTAGCGGGAGGAGGCAAAAACATTCAGTACTTC CSASVAGGGKNIQYF
TRBJ2-1 TRBV25-1 few TRBD2 TGTGCCAGCAGTGAGATCCCAGGACTAGCGGGAGGGCGGAGCTCCTACAATGAGCAGTTCTTC CASSEIPGLAGGRSSYNEQFF
TRBJ2-4 TRBV14 NA TRBD2 TGTGCCAGCAGCCACGGGACTAGCGGGAGGTTCCGGAACATTCAGTACTTC CASSHGTSGRFRNIQYF
TRBJ1-1 TRBV16 few TRBD1 TGTGCCAGCAGCCAGACGACAGGGGGCGAAGCTTTCTTT CASSQTTGGEAFF
TRBJ1-2 TRBV29-1 many NA TGCAGCGTTGAAGTCAGGAGTGGCTATGGCTACACCTTC CSVEVRSGYGYTF
TRBJ2-7 TRBV9 NA TRBD2 TGTGCCAGCAGCGCCGGGACTAGCGTCCACGAGCAGTACTTC CASSAGTSVHEQYF
TRBJ1-4 TRBV29-1 NA TRBD1 TGCAGCGCCATGGGACAGGGAAGTTTAACTAATGAAAAACTGTTTTTT CSAMGQGSLTNEKLFF
TRBJ2-7 TRBV7-6 few TRBD1 TGTGCCAGCAGCACCCGGACAGGTCCCACCTTGGAGCAGTACTTC CASSTRTGPTLEQYF
TRBJ2-1 TRBV20-1 many TRBD2 TGCAGTGCTAGAGCAGCGGGAAGTTACAATGAGCAGTTCTTC CSARAAGSYNEQFF
TRBJ1-2 TRBV7-2 NA TRBD1 TGTGCCAGCAGCTCCTCGACAGGGACCTATGGCTACACCTTC CASSSSTGTYGYTF
TRBJ1-4 TRBV4-1 NA NA TGCGCCAGCAGCCCCCGACGGACAGATGAAAATGAAAAACTGTTTTTT CASSPRRTDENEKLFF
TRBJ1-4 TRBV11-3 few NA TGTGCCAGCAGCTTCGGGGAGGGGGCTAATGAAAAACTGTTTTTT CASSFGEGANEKLFF
TRBJ2-1 TRBV30 many TRBD2 TGTGCCTGGGGCGGGGGCTCCTACAATGAGCAGTTCTTC CAWGGGSYNEQFF
TRBJ2-3 TRBV24-1 NA TRBD2 TGTGCCGCTGGGGAGGGTCGGGATACGCAGTATTTT CAAGEGRDTQYF
TRBJ2-7 TRBV4-1 NA TRBD2 TGCGCCAGCAGCCAAGGCCGACTAGCGGACAACTACGAGCAGTACTTC CASSQGRLADNYEQYF
TRBJ2-3 TRBV9 NA TRBD2 TGTGCCAGCAGCGCGACTAGCGGGACCCTGGGGACAGATACGCAGTATTTT CASSATSGTLGTDTQYF
TRBJ2-3 TRBV20-1 NA NA TGCAGTGCTAGACCTTTTCGCCCCCGGGGTAGGACAGATACGCAGTATTTT CSARPFRPRGRTDTQYF
TRBJ2-3 TRBV15 many NA TGTGCCACCAGCAGAGCCGGGCGAGGGACAGATACGCAGTATTTT CATSRAGRGTDTQYF
TRBJ1-1 TRBV5-4 NA TRBD1 TGTGCCAGCAGCGTAGACAGGGGGAGGACTGAAGCTTTCTTT CASSVDRGRTEAFF
TRBJ1-5 TRBV12-3/TRBV12-4 many NA TGTGCCAGCAGTAGGACAAGTAGCAATCAGCCCCAGCATTTT CASSRTSSNQPQHF
TRBJ2-1 TRBV7-2 many NA TGTGCCAGCAGCCCAGAGACACTCTACAATGAGCAGTTCTTC CASSPETLYNEQFF
TRBJ2-7 TRBV29-1 few TRBD2 TGCAGCGCAGCGGGGGTTGCCTACGAGCAGTACTTC CSAAGVAYEQYF
TRBJ2-1 TRBV25-1 NA NA TGTGCCAGCAGTGAAGGTACAGGGGCCCCCCGGGAGTACTACAATGAGCAGTTCTTC CASSEGTGAPREYYNEQFF
TRBJ2-3 TRBV7-3 many NA TGTGCCAGCAGCTTAGGGGGTCGAGGACGCGGCCCCAAAGATACGCAGTATTTT CASSLGGRGRGPKDTQYF
TRBJ2-7 TRBV7-2 many NA TGTGCCAGCATCTTTGACAAGGAGATTTACGAGCAGTACTTC CASIFDKEIYEQYF
TRBJ1-5 TRBV4-1 NA NA TGCGCCAGCAGCCAAAGCAGGGATAGCAATCAGCCCCAGCATTTT CASSQSRDSNQPQHF
TRBJ1-5 TRBV2 many TRBD1 TGTGCCAGCAGGGTCCGGACAGGGAGTCAGCCCCAGCATTTT CASRVRTGSQPQHF
TRBJ2-1 TRBV24-1 many TRBD2 TGTGCCACCAGTGATGCAGATGGACTAGCGGGAGGGACCTACAATGAGCAGTTCTTC CATSDADGLAGGTYNEQFF
TRBJ1-4 TRBV6-2/TRBV6-3 NA NA TGTGCCATCAGTGGAAGTCTTGATGAAAAACTGTTTTTT CAISGSLDEKLFF
TRBJ1-1 TRBV6-4 few NA TGTGCCAGCAGAAAAGGTCCGGACAGTGAAGCTTTCTTT CASRKGPDSEAFF
TRBJ2-1 TRBV2 many TRBD2 TGTGCCAGCAGCCCCCGGGGGGTCCATGAGCAGTTCTTC CASSPRGVHEQFF
TRBJ1-5 TRBV7-9 NA NA TGTGCCAGCAGCCCTACAAATTTTCCCCATCAGCCCCAGCATTTT CASSPTNFPHQPQHF
TRBJ1-2 TRBV27 once TRBD1 TGTGCCAGCAGTTTCTCGTCGGGACAGGAGAACTATGGCTACACCTTC CASSFSSGQENYGYTF